This record covers a single TCR beta chain. This record belongs to a study of blood T cell repertoires in COVID-19. Per germline, CDR1 SGHRS and CDR2 YFSETQ. The CDR3 spans 15 residues. Trimming cost V 4 bases and J 4 bases, with 14 bases left between them. Participant ages covered roughly 18 to 90 years across about 25 US areas. In the authors' workflow: Estimated nucleated cell counts came from reference gene primer amplification. Produced via immunoSEQ multiplex PCR; TCRdb's table is partial and in-frame only. That table is the source of V, J and clone size, and D and trimming were worked out from the DNA. This table has 100,000 to 150,000 clones, 65% to 85% appearing once.

The chain couples TRBV5-1 to TRBJ2-2; D is perhaps TRBD2 (5 bases). Sequencing used PBMCs or T cells enriched from blood (not recorded which). The TCR originated in a woman in her twenties or thirties who had recovered from COVID-19. The CDR3 is CASSKDGVSTGELFF. CDR3 bases: TGCGCCAGCAGCAAGGACGGGGTTAGCACCGGGGAGCTGTTTTTT.